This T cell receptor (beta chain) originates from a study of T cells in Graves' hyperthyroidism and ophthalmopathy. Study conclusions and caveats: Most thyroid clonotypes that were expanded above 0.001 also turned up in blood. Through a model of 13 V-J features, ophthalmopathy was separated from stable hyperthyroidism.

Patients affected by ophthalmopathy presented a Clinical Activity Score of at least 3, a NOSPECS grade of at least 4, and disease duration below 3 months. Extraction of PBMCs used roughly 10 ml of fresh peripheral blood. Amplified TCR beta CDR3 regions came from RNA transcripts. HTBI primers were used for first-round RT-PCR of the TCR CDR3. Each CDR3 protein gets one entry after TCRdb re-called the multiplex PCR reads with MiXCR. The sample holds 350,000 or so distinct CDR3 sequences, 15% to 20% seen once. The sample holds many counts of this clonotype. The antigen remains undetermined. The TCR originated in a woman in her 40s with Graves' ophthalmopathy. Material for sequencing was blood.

DNA of the CDR3: TGTGCCAGCAGCCCGGGCGGGAACTATGGCTACACCTTC. Translation gives CASSPGGNYGYTF. The genes are TRBV12-3 or TRBV12-4 and TRBJ1-2, with D unresolved. This CDR3 comprises 13 residues. V was pared by 6 bases and J by 2 bases, with 10 bases between.